This is a list of T cell receptor beta chains from one sample in a study of blood T cell repertoires in COVID-19. TCRdb's table, derived via immunoSEQ multiplex PCR, lists solely in-frame clones and lacks some. This sample carries about 400,000 clones, roughly 84% of them seen once, and the ten largest clones take around 3%. The specimen was PBMCs or T cells enriched from blood (not recorded which). All receptors come from a woman in her 30s who had recovered from COVID-19. The CDR3 runs from the conserved cysteine through the conserved F or W. The order of the fields is J gene, V gene, D gene, clone size, CDR3 protein, CDR3 DNA. A D gene is named only where the DNA matches it firmly. Not every row has a clone size; where given, it reads once, few, many or a size class.

j_gene: TRBJ1-2
v_gene: TRBV3-1/TRBV3-2
d_gene: TRBD1
abundance: .
CDR3aa: CASSPLDRANYGYTF
CDR3nt: TGTGCCAGCAGCCCACTCGACAGGGCCAACTATGGCTACACCTTC

j_gene: TRBJ1-1
v_gene: TRBV25-1
d_gene: TRBD1
abundance: .
CDR3aa: CASSRTGGSEAFF
CDR3nt: TGTGCCAGCAGCCGGACAGGGGGCTCTGAAGCTTTCTTT

j_gene: TRBJ2-7
v_gene: TRBV7-3
d_gene: TRBD1
abundance: once
CDR3aa: CASSLTGGGDEQYF
CDR3nt: TGTGCCAGCAGCCTGACAGGGGGTGGGGACGAGCAGTACTTC

j_gene: TRBJ2-5
v_gene: TRBV27
d_gene: TRBD2
abundance: .
CDR3aa: CASSYGLAGQETQYF
CDR3nt: TGTGCCAGCAGTTATGGACTAGCGGGGCAAGAGACCCAGTACTTC

j_gene: TRBJ1-6
v_gene: TRBV2
d_gene: .
abundance: .
CDR3aa: CASSPSSYNSPLHF
CDR3nt: TGTGCCAGCAGCCCGAGCTCCTATAATTCACCCCTCCACTTT

j_gene: TRBJ2-3
v_gene: TRBV27
d_gene: TRBD2
abundance: .
CDR3aa: CASSLFSLAGMTDTQYF
CDR3nt: TGTGCCAGCAGTTTGTTTTCCCTAGCGGGCATGACAGATACGCAGTATTTT

j_gene: TRBJ1-2
v_gene: TRBV30
d_gene: .
abundance: once
CDR3aa: CSHGDWNYGYTF
CDR3nt: TGTAGTCACGGGGACTGGAACTATGGCTACACCTTC

j_gene: TRBJ2-1
v_gene: TRBV24-1
d_gene: .
abundance: .
CDR3aa: CATSDHRWGEGNEQFF
CDR3nt: TGTGCCACCAGTGATCATCGATGGGGGGAAGGTAATGAGCAGTTCTTC

j_gene: TRBJ1-4
v_gene: TRBV2
d_gene: .
abundance: .
CDR3aa: CASSWRDGNEKLFF
CDR3nt: TGTGCCAGCAGTTGGAGGGATGGAAATGAAAAACTGTTTTTT

j_gene: TRBJ1-5
v_gene: TRBV4-2
d_gene: .
abundance: .
CDR3aa: CASSQDNFPPQHF
CDR3nt: TGTGCCAGCAGCCAAGATAACTTCCCGCCCCAGCATTTT

j_gene: TRBJ2-7
v_gene: TRBV10-2
d_gene: .
abundance: .
CDR3aa: CASSLSPGPTYEQYF
CDR3nt: TGCGCCAGCAGTCTATCGCCAGGTCCGACCTACGAGCAGTACTTC

j_gene: TRBJ1-2
v_gene: TRBV7-8
d_gene: .
abundance: .
CDR3aa: CASSPGANYGYTF
CDR3nt: TGTGCCAGCAGCCCGGGGGCTAACTATGGCTACACCTTC

j_gene: TRBJ2-1
v_gene: TRBV10-3
d_gene: TRBD2
abundance: .
CDR3aa: CAISGTSGGGNEQFF
CDR3nt: TGTGCCATCAGTGGGACTAGCGGGGGAGGTAATGAGCAGTTCTTC

j_gene: TRBJ2-1
v_gene: TRBV2
d_gene: .
abundance: .
CDR3aa: CASSERGGTYNEQFF
CDR3nt: TGTGCCAGCAGTGAGAGAGGGGGAACCTACAATGAGCAGTTCTTC

j_gene: TRBJ1-1
v_gene: TRBV28
d_gene: .
abundance: .
CDR3aa: CASGSRGNTEAFF
CDR3nt: TGTGCCAGCGGAAGCAGGGGGAACACTGAAGCTTTCTTT

j_gene: TRBJ2-2
v_gene: TRBV5-1
d_gene: .
abundance: .
CDR3aa: CASSLVSGSLNTGELFF
CDR3nt: TGCGCCAGCAGCTTGGTCTCAGGAAGCCTGAACACCGGGGAGCTGTTTTTT

j_gene: TRBJ2-1
v_gene: TRBV2
d_gene: .
abundance: .
CDR3aa: CASTLPGSSYNEQFF
CDR3nt: TGTGCCAGCACCCTACCCGGGAGCTCCTACAATGAGCAGTTCTTC

j_gene: TRBJ2-2
v_gene: TRBV11-2
d_gene: .
abundance: .
CDR3aa: CASSLNDGTGELFF
CDR3nt: TGTGCCAGCAGCCTGAACGACGGGACCGGGGAGCTGTTTTTT

j_gene: TRBJ2-3
v_gene: TRBV11-2
d_gene: .
abundance: .
CDR3aa: CASSTRDSGASDTQYF
CDR3nt: TGTGCCAGCAGCACGCGGGACAGCGGTGCGTCAGATACGCAGTATTTT

j_gene: TRBJ2-7
v_gene: TRBV13
d_gene: .
abundance: .
CDR3aa: CASSPRRNGEQYF
CDR3nt: TGTGCCAGCAGCCCACGGCGGAATGGCGAGCAGTACTTC

j_gene: TRBJ2-2
v_gene: TRBV7-9
d_gene: TRBD1
abundance: few
CDR3aa: CVEGGAIAGELFF
CDR3nt: TGTGTTGAAGGGGGCGCTATCGCCGGGGAGCTGTTTTTT

j_gene: TRBJ1-1
v_gene: TRBV7-9
d_gene: TRBD1
abundance: .
CDR3aa: CASSEGQPPEAFF
CDR3nt: TGTGCCAGCAGCGAGGGACAGCCTCCTGAAGCTTTCTTT